The table lists the clone carrying this TCR beta chain with a few counts. PCR primers comprised 60 Vbeta and 13 Jbeta primers. Here immunoSEQ multiplex PCR was the method, and the copy in TCRdb shows in-frame clones only, minus some. The sample gives around 100,000 clones, over 60% of which show up once; 2% to 2.5% is in the top ten. This entry belongs to a study of cytomegalovirus exposure and HLA in healthy donors. The CDR3 length is 16 residues. V lost 1 base to trimming and J lost 5 bases; unmatched junction nucleotides: 11. Germline V CDR1 and CDR2: SEHNR, FQNEAQ (reference sequence). The receptor was derived from a woman in her twenties or thirties in good health and CMV-seronegative. The V gene is TRBV7-9, the J gene TRBJ2-7; 7 nucleotides line up with TRBD1. The sequencing input was PBMCs. Here the CDR3 DNA reads TGTGCCAGCAGCTTAGGAGGTAACAGGGGAAGAAACGAGCAGTACTTC. This sequence encodes CASSLGGNRGRNEQYF.